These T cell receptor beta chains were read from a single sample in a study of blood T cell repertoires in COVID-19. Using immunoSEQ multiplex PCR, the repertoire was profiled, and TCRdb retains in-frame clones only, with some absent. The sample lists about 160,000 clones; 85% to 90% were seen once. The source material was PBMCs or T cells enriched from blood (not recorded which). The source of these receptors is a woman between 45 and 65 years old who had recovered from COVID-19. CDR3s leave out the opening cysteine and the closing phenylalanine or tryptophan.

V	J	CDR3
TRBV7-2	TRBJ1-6	ASSLDSYNSPLH
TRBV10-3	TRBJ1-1	AIRDTPWEAF
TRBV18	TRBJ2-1	ASSGTAIDNEQF
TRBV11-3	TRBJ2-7	ASSLGGGSSYEQY
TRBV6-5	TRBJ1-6	ASSTTGTGGFSLH
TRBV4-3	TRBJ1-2	ASSQLQGGGYT
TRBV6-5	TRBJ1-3	ASNRDRTGNTIY
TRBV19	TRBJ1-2	ASTAAGQNYGYT
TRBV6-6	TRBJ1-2	ASSYPGDPNYGYT
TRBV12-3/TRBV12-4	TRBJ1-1	ASILQGSTEAF
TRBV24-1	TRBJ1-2	ATSDRSTGVVGYT
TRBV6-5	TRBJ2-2	ASSWTGANTGELF
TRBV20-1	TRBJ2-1	SASSGLAGFVEQF
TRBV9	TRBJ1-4	ASSVRQTGEKLF
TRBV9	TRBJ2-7	ASSVDPGGKVSVQY
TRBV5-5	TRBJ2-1	ASSLGQGFNEQF
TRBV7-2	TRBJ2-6	ASSRDRGRISGANVLT
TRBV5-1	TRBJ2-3	ASSLTGSTDTQY
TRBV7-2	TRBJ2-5	ASRVVAGVTETQY
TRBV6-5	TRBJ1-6	ASSRGQGYNSPLH
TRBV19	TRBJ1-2	ASSTVWTGNYGYT
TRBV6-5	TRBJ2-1	ASAAAGGPPEQF
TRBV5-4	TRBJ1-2	ASSLRTAEYGYT
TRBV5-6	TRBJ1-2	ASVRGRDYGYT
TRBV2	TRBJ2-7	ASSESQYEQY
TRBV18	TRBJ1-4	ASSPGLNEKLF
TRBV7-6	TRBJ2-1	ASSPSGLGYNEQF
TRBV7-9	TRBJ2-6	ASSLERQGEATGANVLT
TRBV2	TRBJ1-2	ASSIVQGGYT
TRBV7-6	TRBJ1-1	ASSLGPRDSRTEAF
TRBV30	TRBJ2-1	AWSVDTYNEQF
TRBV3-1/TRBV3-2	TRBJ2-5	ASSQDYALRETQY
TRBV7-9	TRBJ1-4	ASSPGATNEKLF
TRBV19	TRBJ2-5	ASSIPTGALYQETQY
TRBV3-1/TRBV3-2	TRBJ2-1	ASTSSSGAYNEQF
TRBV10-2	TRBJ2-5	ASRMGEETQY
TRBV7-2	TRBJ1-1	ASSLVRQGEAF
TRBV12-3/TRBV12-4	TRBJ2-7	ASSLTSGYEQY
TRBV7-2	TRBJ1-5	ASTHELQPQH
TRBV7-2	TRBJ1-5	ASSLGLGNQPQH
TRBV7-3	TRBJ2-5	ASSLGLRGGRETQY
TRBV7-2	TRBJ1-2	ASSYGQGATNYGYT
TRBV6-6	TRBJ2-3	ASSSTSGGGRDTQY
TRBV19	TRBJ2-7	ASSMVGGVLSYEQY
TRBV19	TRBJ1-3	ASSSRAPSSGNTIY
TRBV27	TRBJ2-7	ASSLGGESYEQY
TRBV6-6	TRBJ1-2	ASSSNNYGYT